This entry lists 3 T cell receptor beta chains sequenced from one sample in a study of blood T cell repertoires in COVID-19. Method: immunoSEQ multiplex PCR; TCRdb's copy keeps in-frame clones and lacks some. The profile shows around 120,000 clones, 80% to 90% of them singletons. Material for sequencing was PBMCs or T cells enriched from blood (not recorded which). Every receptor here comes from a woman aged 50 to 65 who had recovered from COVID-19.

The CDR3 loop is CASSPNWNTGELFF. DNA for the CDR3: TGTGCCAGCAGCCCCAATTGGAACACCGGGGAGCTGTTTTTT. V is TRBV27 and J is TRBJ2-2; D is unclear. The CDR3 is 14 amino acids. Germline V gives CDR1 MNHEY, CDR2 SMNVEV (reference sequence). The V end lost 6 bases, the J end lost 1 base, and 9 bases lay between the germline ends.

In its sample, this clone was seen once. The CDR3 DNA is TGCGCCAGCAGCCACTCCGACAGGAACTATGGCTACACCTTC. This gives the protein CASSHSDRNYGYTF. The chain combines TRBV4-1 with TRBJ1-2; the D gene is possibly TRBD1 (6 bases). CDR3 size: 14 residues. Germline values: CDR1 MGHRA, CDR2 YSYEKL. Trimming shortened V by 3 bases and J by 2 bases, and 10 bases separated the two germline ends.

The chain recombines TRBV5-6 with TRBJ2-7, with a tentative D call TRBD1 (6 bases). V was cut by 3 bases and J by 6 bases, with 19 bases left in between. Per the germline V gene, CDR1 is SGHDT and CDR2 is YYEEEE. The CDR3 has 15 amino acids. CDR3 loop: CASSSGQSLIFEQYF. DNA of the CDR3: TGTGCCAGCAGCTCAGGACAGAGTCTTATTTTCGAGCAGTACTTC.